Following are 19 T cell receptor beta chains from one sample sequenced in a study of Graves' ophthalmopathy and Graves' hyperthyroidism. RNA served as the template for amplifying TCR beta CDR3 regions. Second-round multiplex PCR followed a first-round RT-PCR using HTBI primers. MiXCR, run by TCRdb on the multiplex PCR reads, gives a single entry per CDR3 protein. Of around 590,000 distinct CDR3 sequences in the sample, under 45% were seen once. Material for sequencing was peripheral blood or thyroid tissue (not recorded which). Receptors originate from an adult man with Graves' hyperthyroidism.

A remark on this clonotype: The junction shows a germline mismatch at one end, possibly a read error. The chain links TRBV25-1 to TRBJ1-6; no reliable D call. CDR1 is MGHDK, CDR2 SYGVNS, per germline. This CDR3 is 12 amino acids long. CDR3 DNA sequence: TGTACCAGCATTGGGGATAATTCACCCCTCCACTTT. Protein sequence: CTSIGDNSPLHF.

The chain links TRBV20-1 to TRBJ1-2; D is unclear. Trimming took off 5 bases at V and 4 bases at J, with 11 bases between the two ends. The CDR3 has 12 residues. Germline CDR1 DFQATT, CDR2 SNEGSKA (reference sequence). CDR3 region: CSAGALGYGYTF. CDR3 nucleotide sequence: TGCAGTGCTGGAGCGCTCGGCTATGGCTACACCTTC.

The table lists this clonotype with a few counts. The chain carries TRBV2 and TRBJ1-5; 9 bases agree with TRBD1. The germline gives CDR1 SNHLY, CDR2 FYNNEI. CDR3 length: 14 amino acids. Germline trimming cut 6 bases from V and 6 bases from J; bases unmatched to any gene: 6. CDR3 loop: CASSGGQGSQPQHF. The CDR3 DNA reads as TGTGCCAGCAGCGGTGGACAGGGGTCTCAGCCCCAGCATTTT.

This clonotype was counted at least ten times. The chain joins TRBV27 to TRBJ1-2; 9 bases are a match to TRBD1. Germline-derived CDR1 and CDR2 are MNHEY and SMNVEV (reference sequence). The length of the CDR3 is 15 residues. After removal of 5 bases from V and 4 bases from J, the junction contained 8 bases not matched to a gene. The CDR3 here is CASSQAGTGFYGYTF. CDR3 nucleotide sequence: TGTGCCAGCAGTCAAGCCGGGACAGGGTTCTATGGCTACACCTTC.

About this clonotype: This may come from a read error, since a much larger clone is one base off. The CDR3 does not close with the conserved phenylalanine or tryptophan, likely indicating a read error. In nucleotides, the CDR3 is TGTGCCAGCAGTTACTCGAGGGGAAATTATCAGCCCCAGCATGTT. It yields the protein CASSYSRGNYQPQHV. V usage is TRBV6-5 and J usage is TRBJ1-5, with D tentatively TRBD1 (5 bases). Deletions cut 0 bases from V and 5 bases from J, with 11 bases between. Germline V gene sequence: CDR1 MNHEY, CDR2 SVGAGI. The CDR3 consists of 15 residues.

This clonotype has a handful of counts. The rearrangement joins TRBV5-1 to TRBJ1-2; 7 bases agree with TRBD1. The V gene end was trimmed by 2 bases and the J gene end by 6 bases; junction bases not matched to a gene: 4. The CDR3 covers 13 residues. Germline lookup yields CDR1 SGHRS and CDR2 YFSETQ. The CDR3 DNA reads as TGCGCCAGCAGCTTACAGGGGAGGGATGGCTACACCTTC. This translates into CASSLQGRDGYTF.

The chain carries TRBV12-5 and TRBJ2-7; 7 bases agree with TRBD1. The CDR3 has 14 amino acids. After removal of 2 bases from V and 3 bases from J, the junction contained 4 bases not matched to a gene. Germline loops: CDR1 LGHNT, CDR2 FRNRAP. CDR3 coding DNA: TGTGCTAGTGGTTTGACAGGGGCTTTCTACGAGCAGTACTTC. Encoded protein: CASGLTGAFYEQYF.

This chain links TRBV5-1 with TRBJ2-1; 7 nucleotides align to TRBD1. V shed 0 bases and J 6 bases; nucleotides not matched to a gene: 3. CDR3 length: 14 residues. From germline, CDR1 is SGHRS and CDR2 YFSETQ. CDR3 coding DNA: TGCGCCAGCAGCTTGGAGGGGGCGTTCAATGAGCAGTTCTTC. Translating gives CASSLEGAFNEQFF. The full variable domain, its missing parts supplied by reference TRBV5-1 and TRBJ2-1, is KAGVTQTPRYLIKTRGQQVTLSCSPISGHRSVSWYQQTPGQGLQFLFEYFSETQRNKGNFPGRFSGRQFSNSRSEMNVSTLELGDSALYLCASSLEGAFNEQFFGPGTRLTVL.

The sample holds many counts of this clonotype. V is TRBV20-1 and J is TRBJ1-2; D is uncertain. This CDR3 contains 14 residues. The germline gives CDR1 DFQATT, CDR2 SNEGSKA (reference sequence). The germline V and J ends were trimmed by 3 bases and 7 bases, with 18 bases remaining between them. The CDR3 bases are TGCAGTGCTAGTGGTTGGGTGGTTCTCTCTGGCTACACCTTC. This codes for CSASGWVVLSGYTF.

This chain connects TRBV7-9 to TRBJ2-5, with 7 nucleotides matching TRBD2. V gave up 5 bases and J gave up 5 bases; unmatched junction bases: 20. The CDR3 is 18 residues long. Germline loops: CDR1 SEHNR, CDR2 FQNEAQ (reference sequence). CDR3 loop: CASSAGIGGGLIQETQYF. CDR3 in DNA: TGTGCCAGCAGCGCCGGCATTGGCGGGGGACTGATACAGGAGACCCAGTACTTC.

Many counts were recorded for this clonotype. This chain's CDR3 is CASSLARVEQYF. CDR3 sequence (DNA): TGTGCCAGCAGCTTAGCCCGGGTCGAGCAGTACTTC. The chain is built from TRBV7-9 and TRBJ2-7, with D unclear. V was clipped by 0 bases and J by 6 bases, with 6 bases between them. The CDR3 extends over 12 amino acids. Germline CDR1 SEHNR, CDR2 FQNEAQ (reference sequence). Full variable domain (remainder filled in from reference TRBV7-9 and TRBJ2-7): DTGVSQNPRHKITKRGQNVTFRCDPISEHNRLYWYRQTLGQGPEFLTYFQNEAQLEKSRLLSDRFSAERPKGSFSTLEIQRTEQGDSAMYLCASSLARVEQYFGPGTRLTVT.

This chain connects TRBV20-1 to TRBJ1-6; no firm D call. Germline CDR1 reads DFQATT; CDR2 reads SNEGSKA (reference sequence). Deletions cut 6 bases from V and 14 bases from J, with 32 bases between. The CDR3 covers 17 residues. The CDR3 region is CSASSLRPGKGVNTLHF. The CDR3 coding sequence is TGCAGTGCCAGCAGTCTCCGGCCGGGAAAAGGAGTTAACACCCTCCACTTT.

This clonotype came up many times. This chain uses TRBV19 with TRBJ1-2; TRBD1 agrees at 8 bases. This CDR3 is 14 amino acids long. From germline, CDR1 is LNHDA and CDR2 SQIVND (reference sequence). After removal of 4 bases from V and 2 bases from J, the junction contained 3 bases not matched to a gene. In nucleotides, the CDR3 is TGTGCCAGTAGTAAGGGACAGGACAACTATGGCTACACCTTC. Its protein product is CASSKGQDNYGYTF.

For this clonotype: The junction differs from germline at one of its ends, possibly a read error. The rearrangement uses TRBV10-3 and TRBJ1-5, with 7 bases identical to TRBD1. The CDR3 runs 18 residues. Germline values: CDR1 ENHRY, CDR2 SYGVKD. CDR3: CASSEGNYRGYSNQPQHF. The DNA of the CDR3 is TGTGCCAGCAGTGAAGGCAACTACAGGGGATATAGCAATCAGCCCCAGCATTTT.

This clonotype was found many times. The chain employs TRBV9 and TRBJ2-7; D is possibly TRBD2 (6 bases). The germline V and J ends were trimmed by 4 bases and 5 bases, with 22 bases remaining between them. Germline V gene data show CDR1 as SGDLS and CDR2 as YYNGEE. The length of the CDR3 is 16 residues. The CDR3 loop is CASSPLGGGDINEQYF. DNA for the CDR3: TGTGCCAGCAGCCCCCTGGGAGGCGGGGATATCAACGAGCAGTACTTC.

In its sample, this clonotype was seen a few times. The genes are TRBV6-1 and TRBJ2-5; the D is unclear. The CDR3 is 14 amino acids. The V gene's germline CDR1 is MNHNS and CDR2 SASEGT. Deletions cut 0 bases from V and 2 bases from J, with 7 bases between. CDR3 protein: CASSEAGYQETQYF. The CDR3 coding sequence is TGTGCCAGCAGTGAAGCGGGGTATCAAGAGACCCAGTACTTC.

This clonotype was seen at least ten times. The chain combines TRBV25-1 with TRBJ2-2, with D perhaps TRBD2 (5 bases). Looked up from germline, CDR1 is MGHDK and CDR2 is SYGVNS. The germline V and J ends were trimmed by 5 bases and 6 bases, with 7 bases remaining between them. The CDR3 covers 12 residues. CDR3 protein: CASSRGPGELFF. Written as DNA, the CDR3 is TGTGCCAGCAGTCGAGGGCCCGGGGAGCTGTTTTTT.

This clonotype was counted many times. The J gene is TRBJ1-2, the V gene TRBV10-3, with 7 nucleotides matching TRBD1. This CDR3 is built from 12 residues. Per germline, CDR1 ENHRY and CDR2 SYGVKD. With 6 bases clipped from V and 9 bases from J, the junction kept 7 bases outside the gene matches. The CDR3 is CAISGQVSRYTF. The CDR3 region has the DNA TGTGCCATCAGCGGACAGGTTTCGCGCTACACCTTC.

Written as DNA, the CDR3 is TGTGCCAGCAGTCCTCGGACACCACTAATGAACACTGAAGCTTTCTTT. Its translation is CASSPRTPLMNTEAFF. The chain has TRBV6-5 and TRBJ1-1, with D tentatively TRBD1 (5 bases). Germline loops: CDR1 MNHEY, CDR2 SVGAGI. This CDR3 region has 16 residues. V was pared by 5 bases and J by 0 bases, with 16 bases between.